This TCR beta chain is drawn from a study of blood T cell repertoires in COVID-19. Study details: Donors in the United States, Italy and Spain gave samples during acute or convalescent COVID-19.

CDR1 and CDR2 from the germline V gene are MDHEN and SYDVKM. With 6 bases clipped from V and 3 bases from J, the junction kept 12 bases outside the gene matches. The CDR3 runs to 17 residues. Authors' analysis steps: Cell counts per sample came from amplifying reference gene primers. Sequenced by immunoSEQ multiplex PCR; TCRdb stores in-frame clones only, minus some. V, J and clone size were drawn from that table, and D and trimming were deduced from the DNA. The sample carries about 320,000 clones, about 90% recorded once. Patients at the Seattle site were enrolled during active infection and followed longitudinally.

Sequencing input: peripheral blood. The rearrangement joins TRBV28 to TRBJ2-1; 9 bases align to TRBD1. The clonotype was recovered from a woman between 25 and 40 years old with COVID-19, enrolled during active disease. CDR3 DNA sequence: TGTGCCAGCAGAGCCGTGGGACAGGGTTTGTTCTACAATGAGCAGTTCTTC. This sequence encodes CASRAVGQGLFYNEQFF.